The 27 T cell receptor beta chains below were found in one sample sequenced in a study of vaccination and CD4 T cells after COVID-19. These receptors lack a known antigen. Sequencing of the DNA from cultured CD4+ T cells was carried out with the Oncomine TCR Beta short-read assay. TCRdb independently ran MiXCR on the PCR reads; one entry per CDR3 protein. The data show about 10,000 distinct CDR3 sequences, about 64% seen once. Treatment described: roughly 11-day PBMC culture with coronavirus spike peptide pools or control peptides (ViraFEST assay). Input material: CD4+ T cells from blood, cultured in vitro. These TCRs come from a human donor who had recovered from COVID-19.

CDR3 protein: CASSSYGQGRFQETQYF. The CDR3 DNA reads TGTGCCAGCAGTTCTTATGGACAGGGCCGCTTCCAAGAGACCCAGTACTTC. This chain uses TRBV6-5 with TRBJ2-5; TRBD1 aligns across 8 bases. The CDR3 runs 17 residues. The V segment lost 4 bases and the J segment 1 base; nucleotides outside the gene matches: 11. The germline V gene has CDR1 MNHEY and CDR2 SVGAGI.

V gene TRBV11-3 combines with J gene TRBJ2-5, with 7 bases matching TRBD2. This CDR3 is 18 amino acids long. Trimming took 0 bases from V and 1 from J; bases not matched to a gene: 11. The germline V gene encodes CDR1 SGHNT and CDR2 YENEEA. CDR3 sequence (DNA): TGTGCCAGCAGCTTAGATGGGGGGGGGACGGCAATCCAAGAGACCCAGTACTTC. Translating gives CASSLDGGGTAIQETQYF.

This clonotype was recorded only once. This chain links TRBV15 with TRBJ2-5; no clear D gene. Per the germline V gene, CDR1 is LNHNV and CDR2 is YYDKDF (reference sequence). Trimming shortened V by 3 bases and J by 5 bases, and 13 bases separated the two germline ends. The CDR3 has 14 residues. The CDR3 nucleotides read TGTGCCACCAGCAGCTCTTGGAAAGGGGAGACCCAGTACTTC. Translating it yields CATSSSWKGETQYF.

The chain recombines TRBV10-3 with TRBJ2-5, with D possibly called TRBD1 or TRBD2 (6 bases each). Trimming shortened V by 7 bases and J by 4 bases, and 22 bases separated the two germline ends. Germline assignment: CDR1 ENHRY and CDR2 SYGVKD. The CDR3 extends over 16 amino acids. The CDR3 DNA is TGTGCCATCAAGGGGGGCGACAAGGAGGGCGGAGAGACCCAGTACTTC. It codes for CAIKGGDKEGGETQYF.

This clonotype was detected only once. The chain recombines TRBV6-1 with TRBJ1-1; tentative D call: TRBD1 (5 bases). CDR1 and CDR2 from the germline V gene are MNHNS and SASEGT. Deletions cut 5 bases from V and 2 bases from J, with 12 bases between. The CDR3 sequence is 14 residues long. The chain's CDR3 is CASSRHDSNTEAFF. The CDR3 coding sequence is TGTGCCAGCAGTCGTCATGACAGTAACACTGAAGCTTTCTTT.

This CDR3 is CASSYGSFRGTEAFF. The CDR3 DNA reads TGTGCCAGCAGTTACGGGAGTTTCAGGGGCACTGAAGCTTTCTTT. The chain uses TRBV6-5 and TRBJ1-1, with D possibly TRBD1 on 6 matching bases. Germline values: CDR1 MNHEY, CDR2 SVGAGI. Trimming left V 2 bases short and J 4 bases short, with 14 bases between. The CDR3 covers 15 residues.

The CDR3 is CSAGDRSYEQYF. Written as DNA, the CDR3 is TGCAGTGCAGGGGACCGTTCCTACGAGCAGTACTTC. The V call is TRBV20-1, the J call TRBJ2-7, with D perhaps given as TRBD1 or TRBD2 (5 bases each). Trimming removed 6 bases at V and 1 base at J, with 10 bases between. CDR1 DFQATT and CDR2 SNEGSKA come from the germline V gene (reference sequence). The CDR3 runs 12 residues.

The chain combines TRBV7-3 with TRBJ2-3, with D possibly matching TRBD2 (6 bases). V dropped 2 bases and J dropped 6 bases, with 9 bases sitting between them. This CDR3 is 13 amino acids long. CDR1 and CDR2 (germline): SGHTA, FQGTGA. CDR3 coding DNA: TGTGCCAGCAGCTTAGTGAGCGGGGATACGCAGTATTTT. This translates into CASSLVSGDTQYF.

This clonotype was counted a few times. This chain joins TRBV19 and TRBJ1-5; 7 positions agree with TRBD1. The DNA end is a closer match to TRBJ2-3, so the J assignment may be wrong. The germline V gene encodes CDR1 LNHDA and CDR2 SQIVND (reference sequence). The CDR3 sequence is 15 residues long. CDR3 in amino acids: CASSKTGLLDQPQYF. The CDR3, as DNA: TGTGCCAGTAGCAAGACAGGGTTGTTAGATCAGCCCCAGTATTTT.

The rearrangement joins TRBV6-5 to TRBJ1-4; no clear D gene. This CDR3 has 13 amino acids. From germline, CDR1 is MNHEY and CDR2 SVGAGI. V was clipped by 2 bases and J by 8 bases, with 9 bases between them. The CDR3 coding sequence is TGTGCCAGCAGTTACAGGATTTGGGAAAAACTGTTTTTT. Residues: CASSYRIWEKLFF.

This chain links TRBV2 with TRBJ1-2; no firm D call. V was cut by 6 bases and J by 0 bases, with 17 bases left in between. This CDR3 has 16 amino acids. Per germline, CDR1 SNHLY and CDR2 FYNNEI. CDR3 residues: CASRAADRSSNYGYTF. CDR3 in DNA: TGTGCCAGCAGGGCTGCAGACCGGTCATCTAACTATGGCTACACCTTC.

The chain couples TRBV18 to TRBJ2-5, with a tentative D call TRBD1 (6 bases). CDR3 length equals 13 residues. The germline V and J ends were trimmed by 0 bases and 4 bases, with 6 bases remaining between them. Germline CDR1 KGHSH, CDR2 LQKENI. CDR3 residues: CASSPPGGETQYF. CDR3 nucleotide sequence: TGTGCCAGCTCACCACCAGGGGGAGAGACCCAGTACTTC.

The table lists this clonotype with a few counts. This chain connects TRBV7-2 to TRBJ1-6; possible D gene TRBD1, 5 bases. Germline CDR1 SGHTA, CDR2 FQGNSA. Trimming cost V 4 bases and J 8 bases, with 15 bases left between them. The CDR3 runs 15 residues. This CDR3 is CASSSGHAGDSPLHF. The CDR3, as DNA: TGTGCCAGCAGCTCTGGACACGCCGGGGATTCACCCCTCCACTTT.

CDR3 DNA: TGCAGCGTTAGTGATTTCACCGGGGAGCTGTTTTTT. Its protein product is CSVSDFTGELFF. V and J are TRBV29-1 and TRBJ2-2; D ambiguous. Germline V lookup: CDR1 SQVTM, CDR2 ANQGSEA. Trimming pared 5 bases from V and 4 bases from J, leaving 8 bases between. The CDR3 totals 12 residues.

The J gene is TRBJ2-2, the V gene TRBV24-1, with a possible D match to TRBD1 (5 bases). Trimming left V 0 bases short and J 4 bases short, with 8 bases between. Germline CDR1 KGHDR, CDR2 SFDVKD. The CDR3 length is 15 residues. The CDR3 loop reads CATSDLGHPTGELFF. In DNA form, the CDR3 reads TGTGCCACCAGTGATTTGGGACATCCCACCGGGGAGCTGTTTTTT.

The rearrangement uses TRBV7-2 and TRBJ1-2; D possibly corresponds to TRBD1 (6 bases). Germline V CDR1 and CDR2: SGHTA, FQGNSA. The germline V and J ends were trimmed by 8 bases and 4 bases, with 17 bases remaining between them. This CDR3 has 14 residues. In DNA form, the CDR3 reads TGTGCCAGCGTTATAGGGGGGCGTTTCTATGGCTACACCTTC. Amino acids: CASVIGGRFYGYTF.

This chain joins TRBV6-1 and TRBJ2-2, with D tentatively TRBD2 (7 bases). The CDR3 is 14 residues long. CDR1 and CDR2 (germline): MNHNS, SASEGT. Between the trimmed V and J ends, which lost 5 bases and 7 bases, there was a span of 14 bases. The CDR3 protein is CASSPPGGRGELFF. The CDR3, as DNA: TGTGCCAGCAGTCCCCCGGGGGGCCGCGGGGAGCTGTTTTTT.

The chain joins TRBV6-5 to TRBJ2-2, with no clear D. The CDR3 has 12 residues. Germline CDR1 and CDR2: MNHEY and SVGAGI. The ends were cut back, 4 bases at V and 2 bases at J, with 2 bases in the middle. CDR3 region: CASSSNTGELFF. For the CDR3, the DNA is TGTGCCAGCAGTTCCAACACCGGGGAGCTGTTTTTT.

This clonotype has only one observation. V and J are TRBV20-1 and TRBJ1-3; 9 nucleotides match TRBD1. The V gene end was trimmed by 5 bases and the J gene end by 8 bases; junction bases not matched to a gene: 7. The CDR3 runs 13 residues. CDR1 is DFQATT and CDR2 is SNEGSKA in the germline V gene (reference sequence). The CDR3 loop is CSAQKGQGYTIYF. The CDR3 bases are TGCAGTGCTCAAAAGGGACAGGGATACACCATATATTTT.

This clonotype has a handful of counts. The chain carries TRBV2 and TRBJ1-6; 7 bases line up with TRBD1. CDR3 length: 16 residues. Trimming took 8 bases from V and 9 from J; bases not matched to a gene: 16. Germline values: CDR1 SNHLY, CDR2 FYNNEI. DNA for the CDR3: TGTGCCAGCGGCATCGGGACAGATTACGAATTTTCACCCCTCCACTTT. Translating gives CASGIGTDYEFSPLHF.

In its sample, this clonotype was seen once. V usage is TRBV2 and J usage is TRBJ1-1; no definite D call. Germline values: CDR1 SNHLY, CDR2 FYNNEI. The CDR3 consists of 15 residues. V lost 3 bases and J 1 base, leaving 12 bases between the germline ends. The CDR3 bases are TGTGCCAGCAGTGATTGGCAGACCCCGAACACTGAAGCTTTCTTT. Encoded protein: CASSDWQTPNTEAFF.

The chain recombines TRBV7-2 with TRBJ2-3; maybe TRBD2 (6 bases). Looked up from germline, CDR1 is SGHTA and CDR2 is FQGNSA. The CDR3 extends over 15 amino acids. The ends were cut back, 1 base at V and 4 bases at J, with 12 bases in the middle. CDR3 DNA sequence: TGTGCCAGCAGCTTAGATTCCTTAGCGGCAGATACGCAGTATTTT. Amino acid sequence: CASSLDSLAADTQYF.

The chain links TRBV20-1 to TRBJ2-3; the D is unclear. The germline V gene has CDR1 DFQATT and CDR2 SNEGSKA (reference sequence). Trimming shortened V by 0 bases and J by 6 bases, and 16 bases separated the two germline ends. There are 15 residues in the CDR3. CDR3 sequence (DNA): TGCAGTGCTAGAGATGCCAGGATCCCTGGGGATACGCAGTATTTT. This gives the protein CSARDARIPGDTQYF.

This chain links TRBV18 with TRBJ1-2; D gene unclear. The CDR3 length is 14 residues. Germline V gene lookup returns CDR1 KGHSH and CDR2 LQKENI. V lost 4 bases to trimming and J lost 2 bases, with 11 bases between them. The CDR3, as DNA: TGTGCCAGCTCACAATTGACGGGCAACTATGGCTACACCTTC. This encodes CASSQLTGNYGYTF.

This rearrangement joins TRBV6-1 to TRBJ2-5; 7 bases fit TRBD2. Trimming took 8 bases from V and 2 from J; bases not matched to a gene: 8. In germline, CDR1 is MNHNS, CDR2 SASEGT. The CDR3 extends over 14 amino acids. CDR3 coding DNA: TGTGCCAGCGGTAACAGGCGGGAGCAAGAGACCCAGTACTTC. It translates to CASGNRREQETQYF.

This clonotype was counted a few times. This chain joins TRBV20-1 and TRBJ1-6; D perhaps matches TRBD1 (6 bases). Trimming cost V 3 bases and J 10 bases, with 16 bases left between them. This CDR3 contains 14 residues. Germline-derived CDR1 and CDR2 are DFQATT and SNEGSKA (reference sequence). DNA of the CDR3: TGCAGTGCTAGGGACACGCGGGGGCAGTCACCCCTCCACTTT. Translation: CSARDTRGQSPLHF.

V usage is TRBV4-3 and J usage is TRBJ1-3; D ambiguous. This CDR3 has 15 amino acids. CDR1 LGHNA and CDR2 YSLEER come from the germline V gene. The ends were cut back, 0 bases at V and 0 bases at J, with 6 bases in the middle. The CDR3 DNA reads TGCGCCAGCAGCCAAGAGGAGTACTCTGGAAACACCATATATTTT. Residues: CASSQEEYSGNTIYF.